This TCR beta chain appears in the sequencing data of a study of T cell repertoires and HLA-DP antigens. For the study at large: Transduced HeLa cells presented HLA-DP to CD4+ T cells.

Per germline, CDR1 GTSNPN and CDR2 SVGIG (reference sequence). V lost 3 bases to trimming and J lost 2 bases; unmatched junction nucleotides: 5. The CDR3 length is 14 residues. A word on this clone: Its antigen is unidentified.

Some clones are missing from TCRdb's copy, which holds only in-frame ones; the method was immunoSEQ multiplex PCR. The sample comprises about 73,000 clones, roughly 78% of which are singletons, and more than 1.5% rests with the top ten. The gene calls are TRBV30 and TRBJ1-1; 8 positions agree with TRBD1. The sequence came from a man aged 55 to 70 in good health and CMV-seronegative. Material: CD4+ T cells from PBMCs. The CDR3 sequence is CAWRMDRVNTEAFF. CDR3 nucleotides: TGTGCCTGGAGGATGGACAGGGTTAACACTGAAGCTTTCTTT.